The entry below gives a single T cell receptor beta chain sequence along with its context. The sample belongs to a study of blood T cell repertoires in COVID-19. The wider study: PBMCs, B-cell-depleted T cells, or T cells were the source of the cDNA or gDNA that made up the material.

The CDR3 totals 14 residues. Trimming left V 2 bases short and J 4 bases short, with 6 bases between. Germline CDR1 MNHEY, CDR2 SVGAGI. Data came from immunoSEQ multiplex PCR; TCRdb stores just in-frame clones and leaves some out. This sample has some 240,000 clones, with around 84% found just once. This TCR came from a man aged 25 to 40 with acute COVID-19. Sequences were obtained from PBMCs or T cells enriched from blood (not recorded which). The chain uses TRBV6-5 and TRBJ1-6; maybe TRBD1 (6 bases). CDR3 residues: CASSYTGYNSPLHF. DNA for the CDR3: TGTGCCAGCAGTTACACAGGGTATAATTCACCCCTCCACTTT.